What follows describes a single TCR beta chain. In the original analysis: Using reference gene primer amplification, nucleated cell counts were estimated. TCRdb's table, derived via immunoSEQ multiplex PCR, lists solely in-frame clones and lacks some. V and J calls plus clone size are reproduced from that table; the DNA served to infer D and trimming. The data hold under 250,000 clones, with about nine tenths observed a single time. This specimen comes from a study of blood T cell repertoires in COVID-19. CDR1 and CDR2 from the germline V gene are MNHEY and SMNVEV (reference sequence). CDR3 length: 14 amino acids. V gave up 5 bases and J gave up 3 bases, with 11 bases separating them.

This clonotype originated in a man in his forties who had recovered from COVID-19. The chain couples TRBV27 to TRBJ2-1, with D tentatively TRBD1 (5 bases). The sample taken for sequencing was PBMCs or T cells enriched from blood (not recorded which). CDR3 amino acids: CASSTQGFYNEQFF. CDR3 coding DNA: TGTGCCAGCAGTACGCAGGGCTTCTACAATGAGCAGTTCTTC.